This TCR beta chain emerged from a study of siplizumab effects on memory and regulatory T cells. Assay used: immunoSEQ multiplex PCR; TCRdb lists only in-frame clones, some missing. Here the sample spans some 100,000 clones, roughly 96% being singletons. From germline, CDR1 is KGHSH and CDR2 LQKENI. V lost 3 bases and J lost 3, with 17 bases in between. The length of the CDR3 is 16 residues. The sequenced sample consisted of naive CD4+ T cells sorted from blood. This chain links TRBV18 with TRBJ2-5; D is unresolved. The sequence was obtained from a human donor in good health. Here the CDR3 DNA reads TGTGCCAGCTCACCTCCTACTACGACCTATGAAGAGACCCAGTACTTC. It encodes CASSPPTTTYEETQYF.